This T cell receptor beta chain emerged from a study of cytomegalovirus exposure and HLA in healthy donors. Overall study results and limits: Highly shared sequence variants in one cluster were likely a sequencing artifact. CMV serostatus alone was available as immune exposure information.

With regard to this clone: The antigen remains undetermined.

At the time of sampling, donors were nominally healthy, though unrecorded immune exposures were likely. CDR1 and CDR2 from the germline V gene are SGHAT and FQNNGV. The V gene end was trimmed by 5 bases and the J gene end by 3 bases; junction bases not matched to a gene: 10. The CDR3 length is 16 residues. The PCR was carried out with 60 Vbeta primers and 13 Jbeta primers. Libraries were prepared by immunoSEQ multiplex PCR; TCRdb keeps only in-frame clonotypes and omits some of them. Altogether about 190,000 clones are present, over 80% being singletons, with the ten largest covering over 1%. The TCR comes from a young man in good health and CMV-seronegative. Sequenced sample: PBMCs. The chain combines TRBV11-2 with TRBJ2-7; 10 nucleotides line up with TRBD2. DNA for the CDR3: TGTGCCAGCAGCCCCCTTAGCGGGAGGTCACGCTACGAGCAGTACTTC. Its protein is CASSPLSGRSRYEQYF.